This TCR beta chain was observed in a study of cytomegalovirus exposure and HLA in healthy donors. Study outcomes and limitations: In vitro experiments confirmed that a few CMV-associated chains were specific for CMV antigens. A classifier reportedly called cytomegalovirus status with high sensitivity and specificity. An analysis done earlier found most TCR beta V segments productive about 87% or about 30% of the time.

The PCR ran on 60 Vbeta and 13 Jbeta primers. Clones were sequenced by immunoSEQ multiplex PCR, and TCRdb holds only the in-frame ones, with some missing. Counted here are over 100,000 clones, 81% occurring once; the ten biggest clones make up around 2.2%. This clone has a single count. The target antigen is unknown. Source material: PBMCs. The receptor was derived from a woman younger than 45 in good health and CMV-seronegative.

CDR3 in amino acids: CASSLELAGSLEQFF. The CDR3 DNA is TGTGCCAGCAGCTTAGAACTAGCGGGGAGTCTGGAGCAGTTCTTC. V is TRBV7-2 and J is TRBJ2-1; TRBD2 matches 10 bases. Germline-derived CDR1 and CDR2 are SGHTA and FQGNSA. This CDR3 has 15 residues. V trimming: 1 base; J trimming: 10 bases; junction bases outside the gene matches: 7.